Listed below are T cell receptor beta chains from one sample, sequenced in a study of human CD8 memory T cell subsets. TCRdb reprocessed the 5' RACE reads, with one entry per CDR3 protein and no DNA. Its clone listing holds approximately 9,000 distinct CDR3 sequences. The sample consisted of CD8+ T cells from PBMCs. These receptors were obtained from a human donor in good health. CDR3s include the opening cysteine and the closing phenylalanine or tryptophan. Not every row has a clone size; where given, it reads once, few, many or a size class.

j_call,clone_size,v_call,cdr3_aa
TRBJ2-5,NA,TRBV24-1,CATSAAPSETQYF
TRBJ2-1,medium-sized,TRBV14,CASSPLAGGGGNEQFF
TRBJ1-5,NA,TRBV7-9,CASSLGGQDQPQHF
TRBJ2-1,NA,TRBV20-1,CSARDRTGLRGNEQFF
TRBJ2-1,NA,TRBV12-3/TRBV12-4,CASSFGGAGYNEQFF
TRBJ2-3,NA,TRBV20-1,CSARDEGLALDTQYF
TRBJ2-5,NA,TRBV12-3/TRBV12-4,CASSTGLADQETQYF
TRBJ2-1,NA,TRBV29-1,CSVVTSGGEQFF
TRBJ1-1,NA,TRBV4-3,CASSQDGTVGLRGTEAFF
TRBJ2-5,NA,TRBV7-8,CASSVQAGGTETQYF
TRBJ2-7,NA,TRBV27,CASSPSTSGNTYEQYF
TRBJ1-2,NA,TRBV5-1,CASSATRDGRDGYTF
TRBJ2-3,medium-sized,TRBV27,CASSPLAGDADTQYF
TRBJ2-7,NA,TRBV27,CASSLGDRVHEQYF
TRBJ2-2,NA,TRBV5-1,CASSFFGGGTGELFF
TRBJ1-1,NA,TRBV20-1,CSARDRRNTEAFF
TRBJ2-1,NA,TRBV4-3,CASSRREAGEGQINEQFF
TRBJ2-3,NA,TRBV6-1,CASSDRETDTQYF
TRBJ2-1,NA,TRBV6-6,CASSYGLDYNEQFF
TRBJ2-5,medium-sized,TRBV7-9,CASSLAGGETQYF
TRBJ2-5,NA,TRBV7-9,CASSFPRDNQETQYF
TRBJ2-1,NA,TRBV7-3,CASSLGSYNEQFF
TRBJ2-7,NA,TRBV27,CASSSPGQGTPEQYF
TRBJ2-5,NA,TRBV7-9,CASIKTPQETQYF
TRBJ2-7,NA,TRBV6-5,CASSSAGTREQYF
TRBJ2-3,NA,TRBV15,CATSGVPLAPGTDTQYF
TRBJ2-1,NA,TRBV3-1,CASSQGRLAVYNEQFF
TRBJ2-2,NA,TRBV6-1,CASSDGDTGELFF
TRBJ2-1,NA,TRBV4-3,CASSQGLAGVDEQFF
TRBJ2-7,NA,TRBV9,CASSETGGSYEQYF
TRBJ2-7,NA,TRBV6-5,CASSYSTPGLAGPYEQYF
TRBJ1-2,NA,TRBV5-6,CASSFKTGGIYGYTF
TRBJ2-2,medium-sized,TRBV3-1,CASSQEGGLPSTGELFF
TRBJ2-5,NA,TRBV29-1,CSVSSANQETQYF
TRBJ2-7,NA,TRBV29-1,CSVLARGYEQYF
TRBJ2-1,medium-sized,TRBV13,CASSPTSVGYNEQFF
TRBJ2-2,NA,TRBV3-1,CASSQGQDQGLEALTSPGELFF
TRBJ1-5,NA,TRBV7-9,CASSFMGDGGNQPQHF
TRBJ2-1,medium-sized,TRBV29-1,CSVRASDYNEQFF
TRBJ2-1,NA,TRBV6-2/TRBV6-3,CASSLGTPGLAGYEQFF
TRBJ2-1,medium-sized,TRBV7-3,CASSLTGGSEQFF
TRBJ2-7,NA,TRBV4-3,CASSQDSWGEHTYEQYF
TRBJ1-1,NA,TRBV7-6,CASSLATGSEAFF
TRBJ2-7,NA,TRBV2,CASNWERDRESYEQYF
TRBJ2-7,NA,TRBV7-9,CASSNTAEGGEQYF
TRBJ2-5,NA,TRBV24-1,CATSDLSTDQETQYF
TRBJ1-6,large,TRBV30,CAWSPGTGVVPLHF
TRBJ2-7,medium-sized,TRBV9,CASSVTGLAGTYEQYF
TRBJ1-6,medium-sized,TRBV14,CATEVPGQNSPLHF
TRBJ2-1,NA,TRBV29-1,CSGVGLAGGYSYNEQFF
TRBJ2-7,NA,TRBV9,CASSPAGGTGEYEQYF
TRBJ2-2,NA,TRBV29-1,CSVPGGAGTGELFF
TRBJ2-7,NA,TRBV3-1,CASSQTGGRDEQYF
TRBJ2-7,NA,TRBV5-1,CASSLGGADEQYF
TRBJ2-1,NA,TRBV4-3,CASSQDSGRVSEQFF